Presented here are 17 T cell receptor beta chains from one specimen sequenced in a study of cytomegalovirus exposure and HLA in healthy donors. The data were produced by immunoSEQ multiplex PCR, yet TCRdb's version contains in-frame clones alone and is incomplete. The repertoire consists of tens of thousands of clones, with 95% to 98% occurring once and the leading ten covering 0.78%. What was sequenced was PBMCs. These receptors were taken from a man between 18 and 29 years old in good health and CMV-seronegative.

The chain recombines TRBV13 with TRBJ1-2; D is perhaps TRBD1 (5 bases). From germline, CDR1 is PRHDT and CDR2 FYEKMQ (reference sequence). This CDR3 is 14 amino acids long. Between the trimmed V and J ends, which lost 0 bases and 2 bases, there was a span of 7 bases. DNA of the CDR3: TGTGCCAGCAGCTTAGGGGACACCAACTATGGCTACACCTTC. Amino acid sequence: CASSLGDTNYGYTF.

This sequence joins TRBV19 and TRBJ2-5; TRBD2 matches 8 bases. CDR1 and CDR2 (germline): LNHDA, SQIVND (reference sequence). V lost 4 bases, J lost 4 bases, and 5 bases stayed unmatched. The CDR3 consists of 14 residues. The CDR3 region is CASSTGTRRETQYF. In nucleotides, the CDR3 is TGTGCCAGTAGTACAGGGACTAGGCGAGAGACCCAGTACTTC.

The V and J genes are TRBV30 and TRBJ1-1; D gene uncertain. This CDR3 has 16 residues. Germline assignment: CDR1 GTSNPN and CDR2 SVGIG (reference sequence). The V gene lost 2 bases and the J gene lost 6 bases, with 22 bases spanning the gap. The CDR3 protein is CAWSPPGRGRFAEAFF. DNA of the CDR3: TGTGCCTGGAGTCCCCCCGGGCGGGGAAGGTTCGCTGAAGCTTTCTTT.

The V call is TRBV30, the J call TRBJ1-2, with D uncertain. From germline, CDR1 is GTSNPN and CDR2 SVGIG (reference sequence). The CDR3 spans 14 residues. V was pared by 3 bases and J by 10 bases, with 21 bases between. The CDR3 is CAWRGNPGSQPYTF. CDR3 coding DNA: TGTGCCTGGAGGGGAAACCCGGGATCGCAGCCCTACACCTTC. The full variable domain, its missing parts supplied by reference TRBV30 and TRBJ1-2, is SQTIHQWPATLVQPVGSPLSLECTVEGTSNPNLYWYRQAAGRGLQLLFYSVGIGQISSEVPQNLSASRPQDRQFILSSKKLLLSDSGFYLCAWRGNPGSQPYTFGSGTRLTVV.

This chain uses TRBV7-9 with TRBJ1-4; 8 positions agree with TRBD1. Germline loops: CDR1 SEHNR, CDR2 FQNEAQ (reference sequence). This CDR3 comprises 14 residues. The J segment lost 5 bases and the V segment lost 5 bases, leaving 4 bases of the junction unmatched. In DNA, the CDR3 is TGTGCCAGCAGCGAGGGACAGGACAATGAAAAACTGTTTTTT. Translated, it gives CASSEGQDNEKLFF.

This chain joins TRBV6-1 and TRBJ2-5; possible D gene TRBD2, 6 bases. V was shortened by 8 bases and J by 6 bases, with 19 bases between the two germline ends. CDR1 and CDR2 (germline): MNHNS, SASEGT. This CDR3 has 14 amino acids. The CDR3 bases are TGTGCCAGCTTCTTGAGTACGGAGGGGCAGACCCAGTACTTC. It codes for CASFLSTEGQTQYF.

V is TRBV5-1 and J is TRBJ2-5; perhaps TRBD1 as D (5 bases). The V end lost 1 base, the J end lost 2 bases, and 9 bases lay between the germline ends. Per the germline V gene, CDR1 is SGHRS and CDR2 is YFSETQ. This CDR3 is built from 14 residues. The chain's CDR3 is CASSLPQEQETQYF. CDR3 DNA sequence: TGCGCCAGCAGCTTGCCACAGGAACAAGAGACCCAGTACTTC.

This chain connects TRBV27 to TRBJ1-5; 7 bases agree with TRBD1. Germline trimming cut 6 bases from V and 4 bases from J; bases unmatched to any gene: 9. In germline, CDR1 is MNHEY, CDR2 SMNVEV (reference sequence). This CDR3 has 15 amino acids. As DNA, the CDR3 is TGTGCCAGCAGAGCCCGACAGGGTACGAATCAGCCCCAGCATTTT. Amino acids: CASRARQGTNQPQHF.

The V call is TRBV5-1, the J call TRBJ2-2; weak D call: TRBD1 (6 bases). This CDR3 has 15 residues. Germline V gene sequence: CDR1 SGHRS, CDR2 YFSETQ. Trimming took off 6 bases at V and 7 bases at J, with 19 bases between the two ends. The CDR3 region has the DNA TGCGCCAGCAACCCCCGGGACACAAGAATCGGGGAGCTGTTTTTT. Protein: CASNPRDTRIGELFF.

V gene TRBV21-1 combines with J gene TRBJ1-2. TRBV21-1 is noted as a pseudogene. The CDR3 has 11 amino acids. The CDR3 nucleotides are TGTGCCAGTGAGAGCCCCTATGGCTACACCTTC. Translated: CASESPYGYTF.

The genes are TRBV6-1 and TRBJ2-7; D may be TRBD2 (5 bases). The CDR3 loop spans 14 amino acids. The V and J ends lost 4 bases and 0 bases respectively, with 10 bases between them. Germline CDR1 reads MNHNS; CDR2 reads SASEGT. CDR3 sequence: CASSVSGSSYEQYF. The CDR3, as DNA: TGTGCCAGCAGTGTAAGCGGAAGCTCCTACGAGCAGTACTTC.

The chain couples TRBV29-1 to TRBJ2-5, with TRBD1 matching 7 bases. The V and J ends lost 5 bases and 5 bases, in that order; junction bases with no gene match: 8. The CDR3 is 13 amino acids. Germline V gives CDR1 SQVTM, CDR2 ANQGSEA. The CDR3 region is CSVRPRGQETQYF. As DNA, the CDR3 is TGCAGCGTTCGCCCAAGGGGGCAGGAGACCCAGTACTTC.

V usage is TRBV2 and J usage is TRBJ2-7; 11 bases match TRBD2. The CDR3 length is 17 residues. Germline values: CDR1 SNHLY, CDR2 FYNNEI. Trimming at V came to 7 bases and at J to 2 bases, leaving 13 bases not matched to a gene. This CDR3 reads CASKGLAGGLKTYEQYF. The CDR3 DNA follows: TGTGCCAGCAAAGGTCTAGCGGGAGGTCTAAAAACCTACGAGCAGTACTTC.

The rearrangement links TRBV5-1 to TRBJ2-7, with 9 bases aligning to TRBD2. V gave up 7 bases and J gave up 3 bases; unmatched junction bases: 8. This CDR3 contains 14 residues. CDR1 and CDR2 (germline): SGHRS, YFSETQ. CDR3 in amino acids: CASLEGSGSYEQYF. The CDR3 DNA sequence: TGCGCCAGCCTGGAAGGTAGCGGGAGCTACGAGCAGTACTTC.

This clone was seen just once. This chain links TRBV2 with TRBJ1-5; TRBD1 might be the D (5 bases). Trimming stripped 8 bases from V and 1 base from J, with 15 bases between. CDR1 and CDR2 from the germline V gene are SNHLY and FYNNEI. CDR3 length: 15 residues. The CDR3 bases are TGTGCCAGCCAGACAGCGCCCGGGAGCAATCAGCCCCAGCATTTT. Translating gives CASQTAPGSNQPQHF.

This chain joins TRBV4-1 and TRBJ2-2, with 10 bases that match TRBD2. V lost 5 bases to trimming and J lost 3 bases; unmatched junction nucleotides: 6. The CDR3 contains 16 residues. Germline loops: CDR1 MGHRA, CDR2 YSYEKL. The CDR3 nucleotides read TGCGCCAGCAGCTTTAGCGGGAGGTGGGACACCGGGGAGCTGTTTTTT. As protein: CASSFSGRWDTGELFF.

The chain recombines TRBV28 with TRBJ2-7; D ambiguous. V was cut by 5 bases and J by 3 bases, with 11 bases left in between. This CDR3 is 13 amino acids long. Germline V gene lookup returns CDR1 MDHEN and CDR2 SYDVKM. The CDR3 bases are TGTGCCAGCAGTCTTCGAGGCGACTACGAGCAGTACTTC. Residues: CASSLRGDYEQYF.